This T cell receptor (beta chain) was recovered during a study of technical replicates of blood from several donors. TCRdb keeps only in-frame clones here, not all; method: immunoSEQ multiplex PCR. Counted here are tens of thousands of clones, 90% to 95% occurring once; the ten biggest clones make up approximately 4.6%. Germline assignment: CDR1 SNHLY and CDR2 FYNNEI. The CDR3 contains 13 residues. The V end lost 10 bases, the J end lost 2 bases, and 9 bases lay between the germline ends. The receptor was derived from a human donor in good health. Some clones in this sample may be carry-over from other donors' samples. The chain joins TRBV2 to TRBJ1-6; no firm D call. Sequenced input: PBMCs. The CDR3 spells CATYLTYNSPLHF. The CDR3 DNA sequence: TGTGCCACCTATTTGACCTATAATTCACCCCTCCACTTT.